This T cell receptor (beta chain) was obtained from a study of read filtering for tumor transcriptome and immune sequencing. Whole-study context: Per sample, TCR-region reads ranged about 4.05 to 10.27 million by IR-seq, 85 to 1273 by RNA-seq. Study-level findings and limits: IR-seq and RNA-seq agreed better without single-read clonotypes.

This library used approximately 390 ng RNA and molecular barcoded adaptors spanning alpha/delta and beta/gamma chains. TCRdb redid the calling of the reads with MiXCR, one entry per CDR3 protein. This sample has over 50,000 distinct CDR3 sequences, with about 19% found just once. A note on this clonotype: Its antigen is currently unknown. This sequence may be a read error, since a much larger clone differs from it by one base.

V was pared by 1 base and J by 3 bases, with 9 bases between. Looked up from germline, CDR1 is SGHAT and CDR2 is FQNNGV. The CDR3 totals 14 residues. The V call is TRBV11-2, the J call TRBJ1-1; no firm D call. The specimen sequenced was a population of CD138-negative cells sorted from bone marrow. This receptor was obtained from a donor aged 40 or over with multiple myeloma. CDR3 in DNA: TGTGCCAGCAGCTTAGCCTTCGGGGACACTGAAGCTTTCTTT. Its protein product is CASSLAFGDTEAFF.